This TCR beta chain was sequenced in a study of T cell clones after liver transplantation. Background on the study: HCV positivity affected three of eight recipients; the rest lacked autoimmune or viral indications.

CDR1 is SGHAT and CDR2 is FQNNGV in the germline V gene. The V gene lost 6 bases and the J gene lost 7 bases, with 16 bases spanning the gap. The CDR3 extends over 13 amino acids. Regarding the study as a whole: A significant post-transplant drop in circulating graft-donor-reactive CD4 TCRbeta sequences occurred in most of the 8 subjects.

Repertoires were generated with immunoSEQ multiplex PCR, while TCRdb's copy carries only in-frame clones and drops some. This table holds about 16,000 clones, around 87% found once. Sorting of unstimulated PBMCs yielded separate CD3+CD4+ and CD3+CD8+ fractions. Note on this clone: Its antigen remains unidentified.

Source: CD8+ T cells from blood, taken 46 months after liver transplant. The chain is built from TRBV11-2 and TRBJ2-7; D perhaps matches TRBD2 (6 bases). The receptor was isolated from a human patient who received a liver transplant. The T cells may partly be graft donor cells. This CDR3 is CASSWDLEREQYF. The CDR3 DNA reads as TGTGCCAGCAGTTGGGACTTGGAAAGGGAGCAGTACTTC.